A selection of T cell receptor beta chains follows, all from one sample in a study of beta chain features in type 1 diabetes. Clones were sequenced by immunoSEQ multiplex PCR, and TCRdb holds only the in-frame ones, with some missing. The sample carries 20,000 to 25,000 clones, about 57% recorded once. Source material: stem cell memory CD4+ T cells from blood. The receptors originated from a man between 18 and 35 years old with type 1 diabetes. The CDR3 runs from the conserved cysteine through the conserved F or W. The size of a clone is reported for some rows only, either as once, few or many, or as a class for expanded clones.

v_gene | abundance | CDR3aa
TRBV5-4 | few | CASSPNHGETQYF
TRBV9 | - | CASRDRGEGYTF
TRBV7-2 | - | CASSFGGGLNYGYTF
TRBV19 | - | CASSIDRWRQPTGELFF
TRBV15 | - | CATSRVIAGEGNEQFF
TRBV9 | - | CASSVRWGGAHEQFF
TRBV6-6 | - | CASTLGQSYEQYF
TRBV10-3 | few | CAMARTQDTQYF
TRBV18 | - | CASSPPGQSNEKLFF
TRBV18 | - | CASSLTGGGNQPQHF
TRBV27 | - | CASSLSVRQDYGYTF
TRBV4-3 | - | CASSQDSLTGGLVGELFF
TRBV5-1 | - | CASSVRGGTEAFF
TRBV5-1 | - | CASTGANTGELFF
TRBV6-5 | few | CASSNLMREAFF
TRBV19 | - | CASSLPQITGELFF
TRBV18 | few | CASSPRQNTEAFF
TRBV6-1 | - | CASSADRANEQFF